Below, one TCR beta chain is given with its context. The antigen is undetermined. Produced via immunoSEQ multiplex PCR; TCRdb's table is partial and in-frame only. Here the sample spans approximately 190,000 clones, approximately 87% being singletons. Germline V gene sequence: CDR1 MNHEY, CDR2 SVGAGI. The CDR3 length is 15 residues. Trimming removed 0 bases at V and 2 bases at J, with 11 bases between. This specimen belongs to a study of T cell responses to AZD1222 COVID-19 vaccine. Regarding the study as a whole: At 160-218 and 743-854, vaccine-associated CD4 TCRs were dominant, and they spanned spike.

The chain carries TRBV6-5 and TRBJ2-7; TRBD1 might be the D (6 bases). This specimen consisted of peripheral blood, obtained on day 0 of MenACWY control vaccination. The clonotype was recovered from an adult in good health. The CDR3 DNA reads TGTGCCAGCAGTTACTCGGCAGGGGTCCCCTACGAGCAGTACTTC. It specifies CASSYSAGVPYEQYF.